The entry below gives a single T cell receptor (beta chain) sequence along with its context. This specimen comes from a study of shared clonotypes between healthy human individuals. CD4+ cells yielded CD45RA+ naive and CD45RA-negative memory subsets. Using immunoSEQ multiplex PCR, the repertoire was profiled, and TCRdb retains in-frame clones only, with some absent. The sample contains a few million clones, around nine tenths of which appear only once. With V trimmed by 5 bases and J by 0 bases, 4 bases remained unmatched. The CDR3 consists of 15 residues. Per the germline V gene, CDR1 is SGHNT and CDR2 is YENEEA.

The sequencing input was naive CD4+ T cells sorted from blood. Regarding subset: CD45RA+ positively selected. The V call is TRBV11-3, the J call TRBJ1-1; TRBD1 agrees at 9 bases. This sequence was found in a man aged 18 to 29 in good health. CDR3 nucleotides: TGTGCCAGCAGCCCAGGGACAGGGATGAACACTGAAGCTTTCTTT. Translation gives CASSPGTGMNTEAFF.